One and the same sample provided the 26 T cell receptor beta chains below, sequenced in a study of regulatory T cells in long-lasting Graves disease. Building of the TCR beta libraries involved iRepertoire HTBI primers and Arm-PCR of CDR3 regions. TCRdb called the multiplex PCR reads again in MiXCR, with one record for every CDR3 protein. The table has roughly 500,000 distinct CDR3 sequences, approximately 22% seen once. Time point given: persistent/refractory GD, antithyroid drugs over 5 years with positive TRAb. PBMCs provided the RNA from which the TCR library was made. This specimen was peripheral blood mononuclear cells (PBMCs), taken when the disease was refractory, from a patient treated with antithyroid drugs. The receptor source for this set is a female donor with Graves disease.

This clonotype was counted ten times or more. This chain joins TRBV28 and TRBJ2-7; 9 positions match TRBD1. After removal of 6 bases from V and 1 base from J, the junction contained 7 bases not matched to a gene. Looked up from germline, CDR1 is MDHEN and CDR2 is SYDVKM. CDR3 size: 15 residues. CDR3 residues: CASSLGQGGSYEQYF. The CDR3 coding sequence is TGTGCCAGCAGCTTGGGACAGGGTGGGTCCTACGAGCAGTACTTC.

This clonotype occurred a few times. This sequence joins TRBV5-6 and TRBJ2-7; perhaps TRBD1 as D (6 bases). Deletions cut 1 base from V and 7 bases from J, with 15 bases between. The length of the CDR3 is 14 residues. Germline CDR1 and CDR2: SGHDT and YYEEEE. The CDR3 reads CASSLLGVRGEQYF. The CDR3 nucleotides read TGTGCCAGCAGCTTGCTAGGGGTCAGGGGAGAGCAGTACTTC.

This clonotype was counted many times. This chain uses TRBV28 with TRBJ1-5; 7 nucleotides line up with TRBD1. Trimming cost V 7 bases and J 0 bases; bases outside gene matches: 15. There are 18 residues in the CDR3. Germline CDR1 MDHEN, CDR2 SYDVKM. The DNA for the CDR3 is TGTGCCAGCATCCAGGGGGGGGGACTGCAATATAGCAATCAGCCCCAGCATTTT. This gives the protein CASIQGGGLQYSNQPQHF.

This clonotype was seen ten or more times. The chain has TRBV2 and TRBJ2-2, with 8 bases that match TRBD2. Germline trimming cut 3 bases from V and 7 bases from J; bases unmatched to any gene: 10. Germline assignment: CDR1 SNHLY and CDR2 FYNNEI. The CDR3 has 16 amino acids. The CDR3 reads CASSEGTPGGNGELFF. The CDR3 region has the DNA TGTGCCAGCAGTGAGGGGACCCCGGGGGGGAACGGGGAGCTGTTTTTT.

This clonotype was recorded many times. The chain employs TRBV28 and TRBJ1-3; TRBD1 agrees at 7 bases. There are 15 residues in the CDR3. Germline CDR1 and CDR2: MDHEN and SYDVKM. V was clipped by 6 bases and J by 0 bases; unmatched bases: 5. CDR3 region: CASSPGTDSGNTIYF. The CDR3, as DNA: TGTGCCAGCAGCCCCGGGACAGACTCTGGAAACACCATATATTTT.

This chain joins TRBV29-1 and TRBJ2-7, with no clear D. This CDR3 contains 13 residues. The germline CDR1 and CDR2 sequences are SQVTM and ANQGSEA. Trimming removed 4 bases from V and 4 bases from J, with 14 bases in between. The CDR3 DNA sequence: TGCAGCGTTGGGAGTCAGTACCCTTACGAGCAGTACTTC. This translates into CSVGSQYPYEQYF.

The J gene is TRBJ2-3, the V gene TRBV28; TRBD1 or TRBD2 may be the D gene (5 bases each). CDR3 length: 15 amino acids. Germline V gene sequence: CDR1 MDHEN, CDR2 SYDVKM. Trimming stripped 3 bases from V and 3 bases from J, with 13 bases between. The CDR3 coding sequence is TGTGCCAGCAGTTTTGCAGGGAGTAGAACAGATACGCAGTATTTT. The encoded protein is CASSFAGSRTDTQYF.

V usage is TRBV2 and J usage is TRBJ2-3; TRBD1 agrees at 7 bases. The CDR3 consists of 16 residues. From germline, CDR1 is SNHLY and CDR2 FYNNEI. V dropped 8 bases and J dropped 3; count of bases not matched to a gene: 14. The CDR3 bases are TGTGCCAGCGGGCCCGACTGGGGACAGAGAACAGATACGCAGTATTTT. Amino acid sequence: CASGPDWGQRTDTQYF.

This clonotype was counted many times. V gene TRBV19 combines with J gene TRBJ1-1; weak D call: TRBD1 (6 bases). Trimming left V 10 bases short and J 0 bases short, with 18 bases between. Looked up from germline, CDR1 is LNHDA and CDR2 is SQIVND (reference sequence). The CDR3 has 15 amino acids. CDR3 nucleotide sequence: TGTGCCACCCGGCAGGACAGAGACGTGAACACTGAAGCTTTCTTT. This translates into CATRQDRDVNTEAFF.

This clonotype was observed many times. CDR3 sequence: CASSYSHSANPEKLFF. The CDR3 DNA reads TGTGCCAGCAGTTACTCCCACAGCGCGAACCCTGAAAAACTGTTTTTT. The chain carries TRBV6-8 and TRBJ1-4, with unresolved D. The CDR3 length is 16 residues. Per germline, CDR1 MNHGY and CDR2 SAAAGT. The germline V and J ends were trimmed by 0 bases and 7 bases, with 15 bases remaining between them.

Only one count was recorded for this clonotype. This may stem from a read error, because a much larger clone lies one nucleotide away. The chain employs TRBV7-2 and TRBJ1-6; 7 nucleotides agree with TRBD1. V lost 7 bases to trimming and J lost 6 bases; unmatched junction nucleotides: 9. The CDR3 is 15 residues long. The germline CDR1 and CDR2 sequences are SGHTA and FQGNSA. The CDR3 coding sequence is TGTGCCAGCAAGCCAGGGGGGGGGCGTAATTCACCCCTCCACTTT. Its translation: CASKPGGGRNSPLHF.

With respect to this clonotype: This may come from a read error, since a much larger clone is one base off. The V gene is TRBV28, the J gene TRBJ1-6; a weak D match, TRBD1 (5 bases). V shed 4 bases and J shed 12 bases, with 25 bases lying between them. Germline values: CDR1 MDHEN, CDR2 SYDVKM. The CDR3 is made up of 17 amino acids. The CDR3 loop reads CASSSTELKVIGLPLHF. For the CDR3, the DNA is TGTGCCAGCAGTTCGACAGAGCTTAAGGTGATCGGTTTACCCCTCCACTTT.

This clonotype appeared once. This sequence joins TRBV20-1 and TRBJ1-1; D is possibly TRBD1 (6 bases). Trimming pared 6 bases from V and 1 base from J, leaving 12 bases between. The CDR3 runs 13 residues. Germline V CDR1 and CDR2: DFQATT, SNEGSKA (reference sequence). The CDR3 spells CSARDIRNTEAFF. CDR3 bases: TGCAGTGCCCGGGACATCAGGAACACTGAAGCTTTCTTT.

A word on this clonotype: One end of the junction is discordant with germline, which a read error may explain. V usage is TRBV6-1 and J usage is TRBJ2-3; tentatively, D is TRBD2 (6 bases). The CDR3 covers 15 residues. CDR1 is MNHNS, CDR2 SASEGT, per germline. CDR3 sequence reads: CASREAGAGADTQYF. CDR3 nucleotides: TGTGCCAGCAGAGAAGCGGGCGCCGGGGCAGATACGCAGTATTTT.

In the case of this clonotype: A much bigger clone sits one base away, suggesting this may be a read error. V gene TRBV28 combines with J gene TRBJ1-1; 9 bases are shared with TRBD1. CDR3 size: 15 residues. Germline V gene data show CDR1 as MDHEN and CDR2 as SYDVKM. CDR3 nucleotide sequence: TGTGCCAACAGTGAACAGGGGGCAGGGAACACTGAAGCTTTCTTT. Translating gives CANSEQGAGNTEAFF.

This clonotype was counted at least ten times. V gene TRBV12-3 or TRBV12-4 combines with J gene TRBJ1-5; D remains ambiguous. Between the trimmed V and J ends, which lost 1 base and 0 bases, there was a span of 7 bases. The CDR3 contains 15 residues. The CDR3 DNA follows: TGTGCCAGCAGTTTAGGCACACTTAGCAATCAGCCCCAGCATTTT. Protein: CASSLGTLSNQPQHF.

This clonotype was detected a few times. The CDR3 region has the DNA TGTGCCAGCAGTTTAGGGGGAATCGGGGAGCTGTTTTTT. Translated, it gives CASSLGGIGELFF. The chain recombines TRBV28 with TRBJ2-2; D is tentatively TRBD1 or TRBD2 (5 bases each). Trimming pared 2 bases from V and 7 bases from J, leaving 8 bases between. This CDR3 comprises 13 residues. Per the germline V gene, CDR1 is MDHEN and CDR2 is SYDVKM. Combining the CDR3 with reference TRBV28 and TRBJ2-2 gives the whole variable domain DVKVTQSSRYLVKRTGEKVFLECVQDMDHENMFWYRQDPGLGLRLIYFSYDVKMKEKGDIPEGYSVSREKKERFSLILESASTNQTSMYLCASSLGGIGELFFGEGSRLTVL.

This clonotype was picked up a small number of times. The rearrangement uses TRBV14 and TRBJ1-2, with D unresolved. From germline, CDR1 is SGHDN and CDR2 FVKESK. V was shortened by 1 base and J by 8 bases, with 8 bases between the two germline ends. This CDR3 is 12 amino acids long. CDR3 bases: TGTGCCAGCAGCCAAGCGACGGGAGGCTACACCTTC. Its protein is CASSQATGGYTF. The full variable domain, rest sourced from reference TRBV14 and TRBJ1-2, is EAGVTQFPSHSVIEKGQTVTLRCDPISGHDNLYWYRRVMGKEIKFLLHFVKESKQDESGMPNNRFLAERTGGTYSTLKVQPAELEDSGVYFCASSQATGGYTFGSGTRLTVV.

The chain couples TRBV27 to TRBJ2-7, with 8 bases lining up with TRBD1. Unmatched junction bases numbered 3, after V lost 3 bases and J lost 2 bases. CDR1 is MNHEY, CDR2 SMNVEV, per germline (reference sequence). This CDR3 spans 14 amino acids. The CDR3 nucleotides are TGTGCCAGCAGTTTCCAGGGGGCGGCCTACGAGCAGTACTTC. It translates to CASSFQGAAYEQYF.

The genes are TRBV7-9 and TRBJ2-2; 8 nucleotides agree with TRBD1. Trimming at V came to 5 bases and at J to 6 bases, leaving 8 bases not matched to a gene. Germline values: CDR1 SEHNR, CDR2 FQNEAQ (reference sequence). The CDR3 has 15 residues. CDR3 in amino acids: CASSERQGAAGELFF. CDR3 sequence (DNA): TGTGCCAGCAGCGAACGGCAGGGGGCGGCCGGGGAGCTGTTTTTT. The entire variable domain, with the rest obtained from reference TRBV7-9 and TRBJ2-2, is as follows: DTGVSQNPRHKITKRGQNVTFRCDPISEHNRLYWYRQTLGQGPEFLTYFQNEAQLEKSRLLSDRFSAERPKGSFSTLEIQRTEQGDSAMYLCASSERQGAAGELFFGEGSRLTVL.

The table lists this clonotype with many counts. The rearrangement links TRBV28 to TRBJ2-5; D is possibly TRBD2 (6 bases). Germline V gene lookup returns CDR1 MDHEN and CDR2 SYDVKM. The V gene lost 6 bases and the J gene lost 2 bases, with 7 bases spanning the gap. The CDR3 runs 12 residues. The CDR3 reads CASRGLQETQYF. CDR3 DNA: TGTGCCAGCAGGGGACTGCAAGAGACCCAGTACTTC.

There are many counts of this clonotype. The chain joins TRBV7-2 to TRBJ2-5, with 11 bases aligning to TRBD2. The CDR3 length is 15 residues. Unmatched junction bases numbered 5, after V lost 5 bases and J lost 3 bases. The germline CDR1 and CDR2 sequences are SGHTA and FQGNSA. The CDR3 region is CASSPSGLAEETQYF. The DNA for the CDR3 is TGTGCCAGCAGCCCGTCGGGACTAGCGGAAGAGACCCAGTACTTC.

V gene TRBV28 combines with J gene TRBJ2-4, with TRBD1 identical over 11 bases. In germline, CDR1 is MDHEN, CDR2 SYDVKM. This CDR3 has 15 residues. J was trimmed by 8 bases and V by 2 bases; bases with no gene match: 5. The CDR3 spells CASSLTDRGRYIQYF. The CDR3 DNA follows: TGTGCCAGCAGTTTAACGGACAGGGGGCGCTACATTCAGTACTTC.

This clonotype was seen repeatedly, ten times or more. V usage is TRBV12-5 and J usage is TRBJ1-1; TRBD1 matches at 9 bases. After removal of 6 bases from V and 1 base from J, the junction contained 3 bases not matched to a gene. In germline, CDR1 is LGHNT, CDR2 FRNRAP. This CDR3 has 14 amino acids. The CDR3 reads CASGDRGANTEAFF. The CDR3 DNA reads TGTGCTAGTGGAGACAGGGGGGCGAACACTGAAGCTTTCTTT.

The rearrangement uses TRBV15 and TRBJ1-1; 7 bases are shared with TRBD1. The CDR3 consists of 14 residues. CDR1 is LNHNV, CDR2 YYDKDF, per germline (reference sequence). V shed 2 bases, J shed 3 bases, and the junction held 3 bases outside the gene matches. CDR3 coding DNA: TGTGCCACCAGCAGAACAGGGGCCTACACTGAAGCTTTCTTT. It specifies CATSRTGAYTEAFF.

CDR3 bases: TGTGCCAGCAGCCCGGGAAGGACGGTGAACACTGAAGCTTTCTTT. Its protein is CASSPGRTVNTEAFF. J is TRBJ1-1 and V is TRBV9; D is unresolved. There are 15 residues in the CDR3. Germline V lookup: CDR1 SGDLS, CDR2 YYNGEE. The V and J ends lost 4 bases and 0 bases respectively, with 13 bases between them.